Below are 15 T cell receptor beta chains sequenced from a single sample in a study of T-cell memory formation after mild COVID-19. TCRdb processed the 5' RACE reads anew with MiXCR; each CDR3 protein has one entry. The sample yields under 550,000 distinct CDR3 sequences, 18% seen once. Sequencing was carried out using PBMCs or a T cell subset sorted from them (not recorded which). These TCRs come from an adult woman who had mild COVID-19 (a few samples of this study predate the infection). Cell type and time point are not known.

This clonotype was seen more than once but under ten times. The chain has TRBV7-2 and TRBJ2-1; no clear D. Trimming cost V 0 bases and J 9 bases, with 6 bases left between them. Per the germline V gene, CDR1 is SGHTA and CDR2 is FQGNSA. The CDR3 is made up of 12 amino acids. DNA for the CDR3: TGTGCCAGCAGCTTAGCCAAGATTGAGCAGTTCTTC. Amino acids: CASSLAKIEQFF.

The chain is built from TRBV7-2 and TRBJ2-7; unclear D gene. This CDR3 spans 15 amino acids. From germline, CDR1 is SGHTA and CDR2 FQGNSA. With 0 bases removed from V and 4 bases from J, the gap between germline ends came to 13 bases. The CDR3 region is CASSLAAQLGYEQYF. CDR3 nucleotides: TGTGCCAGCAGCTTAGCCGCCCAGCTGGGGTACGAGCAGTACTTC.

The table lists this clonotype with a few counts. The chain combines TRBV4-2 with TRBJ1-2; 8 bases are a match to TRBD1. V gave up 4 bases and J gave up 5 bases; unmatched junction bases: 9. The V gene's germline CDR1 is LGHNA and CDR2 YNFKEQ. This CDR3 has 15 residues. The CDR3 nucleotides are TGTGCCAGCAGCCGCGGACAGGGAAATATGTATGGCTACACCTTC. Its translation is CASSRGQGNMYGYTF.

A single count supports this clonotype. The chain carries TRBV12-3 or TRBV12-4 and TRBJ2-4; D may be TRBD2 (6 bases). The CDR3 spans 15 residues. The ends were cut back, 6 bases at V and 2 bases at J, with 14 bases in the middle. CDR3 loop: CASSGSTVTKNIQYF. The CDR3 DNA sequence: TGTGCCAGCAGCGGGAGTACGGTGACCAAAAACATTCAGTACTTC.

This clonotype showed up just once. The V call is TRBV5-1, the J call TRBJ1-5; D is unclear. V dropped 2 bases and J dropped 4 bases, with 13 bases sitting between them. Germline CDR1 SGHRS, CDR2 YFSETQ. The CDR3 has 15 amino acids. CDR3 region: CASSLNDQDNQPQHF. The CDR3 nucleotides read TGCGCCAGCAGCTTAAACGACCAGGATAATCAGCCCCAGCATTTT. Full variable domain (remainder filled in from reference TRBV5-1 and TRBJ1-5): KAGVTQTPRYLIKTRGQQVTLSCSPISGHRSVSWYQQTPGQGLQFLFEYFSETQRNKGNFPGRFSGRQFSNSRSEMNVSTLELGDSALYLCASSLNDQDNQPQHFGDGTRLSIL.

This clonotype has a count of ten or more. In DNA, the CDR3 is TGTGCCAGCAGTCCCCGCCCTTATTGGTACAATGAGCAGTTCTTC. This translates into CASSPRPYWYNEQFF. The chain employs TRBV7-2 and TRBJ2-1; D gene unclear. CDR1 is SGHTA, CDR2 FQGNSA, per germline. V lost 6 bases, J lost 4 bases, and 16 bases lay in between. This CDR3 has 15 amino acids.

The chain links TRBV29-1 to TRBJ2-7, with D maybe TRBD1 (5 bases). Germline CDR1 and CDR2: SQVTM and ANQGSEA. Trimming cost V 4 bases and J 4 bases, with 14 bases left between them. This CDR3 is built from 13 residues. The CDR3 DNA is TGCAGCGTTGTACAGGCCTTGAGGTACGAGCAGTACTTC. This gives the protein CSVVQALRYEQYF.

This clonotype showed up many times. The chain is built from TRBV4-2 and TRBJ1-1; D ambiguous. The V gene lost 0 bases and the J gene lost 0 bases, with 11 bases spanning the gap. CDR3 length: 16 residues. Germline loops: CDR1 LGHNA, CDR2 YNFKEQ. The CDR3 sequence: CASSQDNTNLNTEAFF. The DNA for the CDR3 is TGTGCCAGCAGCCAAGATAATACGAATTTGAACACTGAAGCTTTCTTT.

This clonotype was seen a few times. The rearrangement uses TRBV6-1 and TRBJ1-1; D may be TRBD1 (5 bases). The CDR3 covers 14 residues. The germline CDR1 and CDR2 sequences are MNHNS and SASEGT. V lost 2 bases and J 8 bases, leaving 15 bases between the germline ends. DNA of the CDR3: TGTGCCAGCAGTGAACGAGGGGACTTTCCGGAAGCTTTCTTT. This translates into CASSERGDFPEAFF.

The chain carries TRBV11-2 and TRBJ2-1, with 11 bases fitting TRBD2. The germline V gene encodes CDR1 SGHAT and CDR2 FQNNGV. The CDR3 has 16 amino acids. Trimming at V came to 5 bases and at J to 7 bases, leaving 10 bases not matched to a gene. The CDR3 DNA follows: TGTGCCAGCAGCACGCTAGCGGGGGGCCTCTTAAATGAGCAGTTCTTC. Translating gives CASSTLAGGLLNEQFF.

This clonotype was seen only a few times. The V and J genes are TRBV20-1 and TRBJ2-4; D uncertain. CDR3 length: 10 residues. The germline gives CDR1 DFQATT, CDR2 SNEGSKA (reference sequence). The V end was cut by 0 bases, the J end by 11 bases, with 5 bases between. The CDR3 bases are TGCAGTGCTAGAGATGCGGTTCAGTACTTC. Protein: CSARDAVQYF.

This clonotype has a handful of counts. This sequence joins TRBV12-3 or TRBV12-4 and TRBJ2-3; TRBD2 matches 13 bases. This CDR3 has 19 residues. V shed 6 bases, J shed 1 base, and the junction held 13 bases outside the gene matches. The CDR3 protein is CASRDAGTSGISRTDTQYF. The CDR3 DNA follows: TGTGCCAGCAGGGATGCCGGGACTAGCGGGATCAGTCGCACAGATACGCAGTATTTT.

This clonotype was seen a handful of times. J is TRBJ1-1 and V is TRBV7-8; D perhaps matches TRBD1 (6 bases). Per the germline V gene, CDR1 is SGHVS and CDR2 is FQNEAQ. The CDR3 is made up of 15 amino acids. Trimming removed 1 base at V and 4 bases at J, with 13 bases between. The CDR3 region is CASSLGLGGGTEAFF. CDR3 DNA: TGTGCCAGCAGCTTAGGGCTAGGGGGAGGCACTGAAGCTTTCTTT.

This clonotype appeared a few times. V and J are TRBV20-1 and TRBJ2-4; D uncertain. The length of the CDR3 is 11 residues. The germline V gene encodes CDR1 DFQATT and CDR2 SNEGSKA (reference sequence). Trimming pared 3 bases from V and 8 bases from J, leaving 8 bases between. CDR3 region: CSASSPDIQYF. The CDR3 DNA is TGCAGTGCTAGTAGTCCTGACATTCAGTACTTC.

This clonotype was seen once. The chain combines TRBV20-1 with TRBJ2-3; 7 bases are shared with TRBD1. J lost 4 bases, V lost 1 base, and 11 bases had no gene match. Per germline, CDR1 DFQATT and CDR2 SNEGSKA (reference sequence). There are 16 residues in the CDR3. Here the CDR3 reads CSARGLPGQTPDTQYF. CDR3 DNA: TGCAGTGCTAGAGGTCTACCGGGACAGACTCCAGATACGCAGTATTTT.